This TCR beta chain was obtained from a study of blood T cell repertoires in COVID-19. The germline V gene has CDR1 GTSNPN and CDR2 SVGIG (reference sequence). The CDR3 loop spans 11 amino acids. The germline V and J ends were trimmed by 3 bases and 12 bases, with 12 bases remaining between them. Authors' methods: Reference gene primers were amplified, and this amplification served to estimate nucleated cell counts. Method: immunoSEQ multiplex PCR; TCRdb's copy keeps in-frame clones and lacks some. V and J calls and clone size follow that table, whereas D and trimming were derived from the DNA. The table has about 90,000 clones, approximately 83% seen once.

This chain uses TRBV30 with TRBJ2-1, with D perhaps TRBD1 (6 bases). The material sequenced was peripheral blood. This receptor was obtained from a woman aged 80 or over with active or convalescent COVID-19. CDR3 residues: CAWSPQGGQFF. DNA for the CDR3: TGTGCCTGGAGCCCGCAAGGGGGGCAGTTCTTC. Together with reference TRBV30 and TRBJ2-1, the CDR3 gives the full variable domain: SQTIHQWPATLVQPVGSPLSLECTVEGTSNPNLYWYRQAAGRGLQLLFYSVGIGQISSEVPQNLSASRPQDRQFILSSKKLLLSDSGFYLCAWSPQGGQFFGPGTRLTVL.